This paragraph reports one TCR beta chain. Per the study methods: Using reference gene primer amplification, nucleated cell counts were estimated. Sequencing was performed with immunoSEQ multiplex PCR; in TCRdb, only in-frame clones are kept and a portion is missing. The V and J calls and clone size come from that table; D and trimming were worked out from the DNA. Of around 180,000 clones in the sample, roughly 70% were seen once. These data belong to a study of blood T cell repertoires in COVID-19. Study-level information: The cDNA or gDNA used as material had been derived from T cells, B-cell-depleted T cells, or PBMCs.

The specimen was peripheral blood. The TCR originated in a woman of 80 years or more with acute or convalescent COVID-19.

The CDR3: CASSSSGSTYNEQFF. CDR3 in DNA: TGTGCCAGCAGTTCTAGCGGGAGCACCTACAATGAGCAGTTCTTC. The chain has TRBV28 and TRBJ2-1; 10 bases match TRBD2. The junction had 2 bases not matched to a gene; V was cut back by 4 bases and J by 2 bases. The CDR3 has 15 amino acids. Germline CDR1 MDHEN, CDR2 SYDVKM.